The 26 T cell receptor beta chains presented below share a single source sample, sequenced in a study of control samples from healthy donors and cancer patients. Clones were read by immunoSEQ multiplex PCR, and TCRdb kept only the in-frame ones, dropping some. The sample contains roughly 170,000 clones, approximately 92% of which appear only once. Sequencing was carried out using blood. The receptors originated from a man younger than 30 in good health.

The V gene is TRBV19, the J gene TRBJ1-5; D not certain. Trimming pared 6 bases from V and 2 bases from J, leaving 20 bases between. From germline, CDR1 is LNHDA and CDR2 SQIVND (reference sequence). This CDR3 spans 17 amino acids. The chain's CDR3 is CASRAGGGARGNQPQHF. CDR3 coding DNA: TGTGCCAGTAGAGCGGGCGGCGGAGCACGAGGCAATCAGCCCCAGCATTTT.

The gene calls are TRBV12-5 and TRBJ1-4, with D unresolved. The germline gives CDR1 LGHNT, CDR2 FRNRAP. Between the trimmed V and J ends, which lost 4 bases and 8 bases, there was a span of 11 bases. The CDR3 covers 13 residues. CDR3 nucleotides: TGTGCTAGTGGTTCCCAGCTGGGGGAAAAACTGTTTTTT. Amino acid sequence: CASGSQLGEKLFF.

Written as DNA, the CDR3 is TGCGCCAGCAGCTCGGGCAACTCCTACGATACGCAGTATTTT. It specifies CASSSGNSYDTQYF. V usage is TRBV5-1 and J usage is TRBJ2-3; D gene uncertain. V was clipped by 3 bases and J by 6 bases, with 14 bases between them. Looked up from germline, CDR1 is SGHRS and CDR2 is YFSETQ. CDR3 length: 14 residues.

The gene calls are TRBV30 and TRBJ1-6; D is possibly TRBD1 (5 bases). The CDR3 spans 14 residues. The ends were cut back, 4 bases at V and 8 bases at J, with 15 bases in the middle. Germline values: CDR1 GTSNPN, CDR2 SVGIG (reference sequence). CDR3 residues: CAWTPRGADSPLHF. Here the CDR3 DNA reads TGTGCCTGGACCCCCCGGGGCGCGGATTCACCCCTCCACTTT. The whole variable domain, filled in from reference TRBV30 and TRBJ1-6, reads SQTIHQWPATLVQPVGSPLSLECTVEGTSNPNLYWYRQAAGRGLQLLFYSVGIGQISSEVPQNLSASRPQDRQFILSSKKLLLSDSGFYLCAWTPRGADSPLHFGNGTRLTVT.

This chain joins TRBV28 and TRBJ1-6; no firm D call. Trimming left V 6 bases short and J 5 bases short, with 14 bases between. Germline-derived CDR1 and CDR2 are MDHEN and SYDVKM. The CDR3 consists of 15 residues. The DNA for the CDR3 is TGTGCCAGCAGCCGTTACTCAGAGCATAATTCACCCCTCCACTTT. Translation: CASSRYSEHNSPLHF.

This chain links TRBV5-5 with TRBJ2-5, with 8 nucleotides matching TRBD2. Looked up from germline, CDR1 is SGHKS and CDR2 is YYEKEE (reference sequence). The length of the CDR3 is 15 residues. V shed 4 bases and J 4 bases; nucleotides not matched to a gene: 9. The CDR3 region is CASSLGGLVTETQYF. DNA of the CDR3: TGTGCCAGCAGCCTGGGGGGACTAGTGACAGAGACCCAGTACTTC.

This rearrangement joins TRBV7-3 to TRBJ2-5; 10 bases align to TRBD2. V dropped 0 bases and J dropped 1; count of bases not matched to a gene: 2. This CDR3 contains 16 residues. Germline CDR1 and CDR2: SGHTA and FQGTGA. In nucleotides, the CDR3 is TGTGCCAGCAGCTTAACGGTAGCGGGGGGCCAAGAGACCCAGTACTTC. Protein product: CASSLTVAGGQETQYF.

The chain links TRBV7-2 to TRBJ2-1, with unresolved D. Deletions cut 5 bases from V and 2 bases from J, with 7 bases between. The germline V gene encodes CDR1 SGHTA and CDR2 FQGNSA. This CDR3 region has 13 residues. CDR3: CASSGHTYNEQFF. As DNA, the CDR3 is TGTGCCAGCAGCGGGCATACCTACAATGAGCAGTTCTTC.

This sequence joins TRBV5-1 and TRBJ1-1; D gene ambiguous. CDR3 length: 14 residues. The V gene's germline CDR1 is SGHRS and CDR2 YFSETQ. Trimming took 1 base from V and 1 from J, leaving 8 bases between them. CDR3 in DNA: TGCGCCAGCAGCTTGAGATACACGAACACTGAAGCTTTCTTT. Translating it yields CASSLRYTNTEAFF.

In its sample, this clone was seen once. This sequence joins TRBV19 and TRBJ2-4; possibly TRBD1 for D (7 bases). This CDR3 has 16 residues. Germline-derived CDR1 and CDR2 are LNHDA and SQIVND (reference sequence). Trimming removed 4 bases at V and 6 bases at J, with 19 bases between. The DNA of the CDR3 is TGTGCCAGTAGTACCCTGGGGGGACAGAGTGCAAACATTCAGTACTTC. This codes for CASSTLGGQSANIQYF.

CDR3 region: CASRTGGGSETQYF. For the CDR3, the DNA is TGTGCCAGCAGGACAGGGGGTGGAAGCGAGACCCAGTACTTC. The chain is built from TRBV14 and TRBJ2-5, with 9 bases fitting TRBD1. V shed 6 bases and J 5 bases; nucleotides not matched to a gene: 7. CDR3 length: 14 amino acids. From germline, CDR1 is SGHDN and CDR2 FVKESK.

Only one count was recorded for this clone. The chain carries TRBV21-1 and TRBJ2-7. TRBV21-1 is labeled a pseudogene. This CDR3 is built from 18 residues. This CDR3 is CASSKAGREQRVTNEQYF. The CDR3 bases are TGTGCCAGCAGCAAAGCAGGTAGAGAACAGAGAGTCACTAACGAGCAGTACTTC.

The V gene is TRBV24-1, the J gene TRBJ1-1, with TRBD1 matching over 10 bases. CDR3 length: 15 amino acids. Germline-derived CDR1 and CDR2 are KGHDR and SFDVKD. The V segment lost 4 bases and the J segment 3 bases; nucleotides outside the gene matches: 4. CDR3 DNA: TGTGCCACCAGTGACAGTGGGACAGGGGACACTGAAGCTTTCTTT. It encodes CATSDSGTGDTEAFF.

This rearrangement joins TRBV6-5 to TRBJ1-1; D perhaps matches TRBD1 (6 bases). Germline CDR1 reads MNHEY; CDR2 reads SVGAGI. The CDR3 contains 14 residues. Trimming removed 4 bases from V and 2 bases from J, with 11 bases in between. CDR3 DNA sequence: TGTGCCAGCAGTTTTCTAGGGGGAAACACTGAAGCTTTCTTT. This encodes CASSFLGGNTEAFF.

Turning to this clone: The sample carries other DNA sequences with the same CDR3. This rearrangement joins TRBV5-1 to TRBJ1-1; the D is unclear. This CDR3 spans 13 amino acids. Per the germline V gene, CDR1 is SGHRS and CDR2 is YFSETQ. V gave up 2 bases and J gave up 3 bases, with 8 bases separating them. Here the CDR3 DNA reads TGCGCCAGCAGCTTAGGTACAGACACTGAAGCTTTCTTT. Protein: CASSLGTDTEAFF.

This chain connects TRBV7-7 to TRBJ2-2, with 9 nucleotides matching TRBD2. This CDR3 has 15 residues. From germline, CDR1 is SSHAT and CDR2 FNYEAQ (reference sequence). Unmatched junction bases numbered 2, after V lost 5 bases and J lost 1 base. CDR3 sequence (DNA): TGTGCCAGCAGCCCTAGCGGGGTGAACACCGGGGAGCTGTTTTTT. This sequence encodes CASSPSGVNTGELFF.

This sequence joins TRBV28 and TRBJ1-1, with 7 bases identical to TRBD1. The germline CDR1 and CDR2 sequences are MDHEN and SYDVKM. The CDR3 length is 16 residues. Trimming removed 2 bases from V and 0 bases from J; junction bases left unmatched: 6. CDR3 DNA sequence: TGTGCCAGCAGTTTACCCGGACAGGTTGTGAACACTGAAGCTTTCTTT. Protein product: CASSLPGQVVNTEAFF.

On this clone itself: The sample holds other DNA sequences that translate to the same CDR3. The rearrangement links TRBV19 to TRBJ1-4; D remains unclear. CDR3 length equals 16 residues. From germline, CDR1 is LNHDA and CDR2 SQIVND (reference sequence). Trimming left V 3 bases short and J 0 bases short, with 11 bases between. The CDR3 DNA follows: TGTGCCAGTAGTATTCCCCGGGTGGCAACTAATGAAAAACTGTTTTTT. Amino acids: CASSIPRVATNEKLFF.

The chain couples TRBV3-1 (or the pseudogene TRBV3-2) to TRBJ1-3; D may be TRBD1 (5 bases). The CDR3 length is 15 residues. Trimming cost V 4 bases and J 0 bases, with 10 bases left between them. Germline loops: CDR1 LGHDT, CDR2 YNNKEL (reference sequence). The CDR3 loop is CASSRDSFSGNTIYF. The CDR3 DNA reads TGTGCCAGCAGCCGAGACAGCTTCTCTGGAAACACCATATATTTT.

The chain has TRBV6-5 and TRBJ1-2, with a possible D match to TRBD1 (5 bases). CDR1 MNHEY and CDR2 SVGAGI come from the germline V gene. Trimming shortened V by 8 bases and J by 2 bases, and 9 bases separated the two germline ends. This CDR3 is 12 amino acids long. The CDR3 loop is CASWRGNYGYTF. DNA of the CDR3: TGTGCCAGCTGGAGGGGCAACTATGGCTACACCTTC.

This clone occurred once. The chain combines TRBV5-8 with TRBJ2-1; the match to TRBD1 covers 7 bases. The CDR3 spans 16 residues. Germline V gives CDR1 SGHTS, CDR2 YDEGEE. With V trimmed by 3 bases and J by 2 bases, 8 bases remained unmatched. CDR3: CASSSSTGLTYNEQFF. CDR3 sequence (DNA): TGTGCCAGCAGCTCTTCGACAGGGTTGACCTACAATGAGCAGTTCTTC. The full variable domain, rest sourced from reference TRBV5-8 and TRBJ2-1, is EAGVTQSPTHLIKTRGQQATLRCSPISGHTSVYWYQQALGLGLQFLLWYDEGEERNRGNFPPRFSGRQFPNYSSELNVNALELEDSALYLCASSSSTGLTYNEQFFGPGTRLTVL.

The chain combines TRBV20-1 with TRBJ1-5; D unresolved. V lost 3 bases to trimming and J lost 7 bases, with 10 bases between them. The CDR3 has 12 amino acids. Germline CDR1 DFQATT, CDR2 SNEGSKA (reference sequence). The CDR3 nucleotides read TGCAGTGCTAGTGGCCCGGGGCAGCCCCAGCATTTT. This encodes CSASGPGQPQHF.

The chain carries TRBV19 and TRBJ1-6, with 7 bases identical to TRBD1. This CDR3 region has 14 residues. CDR1 LNHDA and CDR2 SQIVND come from the germline V gene (reference sequence). V gave up 4 bases and J gave up 9 bases; unmatched junction bases: 6. The CDR3 sequence is CASSRGTAGSPLHF. The DNA for the CDR3 is TGTGCCAGTAGTAGGGGGACAGCCGGTTCACCCCTCCACTTT.

The chain links TRBV6-5 to TRBJ1-1; TRBD1 matches at 7 bases. The V segment lost 2 bases and the J segment 1 base; nucleotides outside the gene matches: 4. CDR3 size: 15 residues. Germline values: CDR1 MNHEY, CDR2 SVGAGI. CDR3 residues: CASSYAGTANTEAFF. The CDR3 coding sequence is TGTGCCAGCAGTTACGCCGGGACAGCGAACACTGAAGCTTTCTTT.

This chain uses TRBV25-1 with TRBJ1-1; a weak D match, TRBD1 (6 bases). Germline loops: CDR1 MGHDK, CDR2 SYGVNS. The CDR3 has 13 amino acids. Trimming removed 4 bases at V and 7 bases at J, with 13 bases between. Written as DNA, the CDR3 is TGTGCCAGCAGTGGAAGGGGGGCGGGTGAAGCTTTCTTT. This encodes CASSGRGAGEAFF.

The chain couples TRBV7-3 to TRBJ2-1; TRBD2 matches at 8 bases. This CDR3 region has 15 residues. Germline assignment: CDR1 SGHTA and CDR2 FQGTGA. V was clipped by 1 base and J by 7 bases; unmatched bases: 6. The CDR3 region has the DNA TGTGCCAGCAGCTTAATGGCGGGGGGTACAAATGAGCAGTTCTTC. Translating it yields CASSLMAGGTNEQFF. The whole variable domain, filled in from reference TRBV7-3 and TRBJ2-1, reads GAGVSQTPSNKVTEKGKYVELRCDPISGHTALYWYRQSLGQGPEFLIYFQGTGAADDSGLPNDRFFAVRPEGSVSTLKIQRTERGDSAVYLCASSLMAGGTNEQFFGPGTRLTVL.